This TCR beta chain stems from a study of shared clonotypes between healthy human individuals. Unsorted samples used around 98 million PBMCs for genomic DNA. As regards this clone: Its antigen is still unknown.

Study-wide findings and caveats: The study drew on few donors, limiting represented genetic and exposure-history diversity. Only blood was sampled; tissue repertoires likely differ.

The length of the CDR3 is 15 residues. V was shortened by 4 bases and J by 3 bases, with 12 bases between the two germline ends. CDR1 and CDR2 (germline): SNHLY, FYNNEI. TCRdb's copy holds only in-frame clones and misses some; the assay was immunoSEQ multiplex PCR. The data contain about half a million clones, 75% to 80% of them seen just once; the ten biggest clones take up around 12%. V and J are TRBV2 and TRBJ1-4; no clear D gene. This receptor was obtained from a woman between 40 and 50 years old in good health. Some clones in this sample may be carry-over from other donors' samples. Material for sequencing was PBMCs. CDR3 loop: CASSAVGGSNEKLFF. CDR3 in DNA: TGTGCCAGCAGTGCCGTAGGTGGTTCTAATGAAAAACTGTTTTTT.